These T cell receptor beta chains were read from a single sample in a study of beta chain features in type 1 diabetes. Measured with immunoSEQ multiplex PCR; TCRdb has only the in-frame clones, and not every one. The data contain under 900,000 clones, 17% of them seen just once; the ten biggest clones take up 0.023%. Sequenced input: naive CD4+ T cells from blood. The receptors derive from a woman aged 18-29 years in good health. Both conserved end residues are part of each CDR3. Expanded clones get a size class; other rows say once, few or many, or leave the size out.

v_call	j_call	clone_size	cdr3_aa
TRBV10-3	TRBJ2-1	few	CAMNSGRENEQFF
TRBV28	TRBJ1-2	-	CASSQNYGYTF
TRBV11-1	TRBJ2-5	-	CASSSFRETQYF
TRBV19	TRBJ2-7	-	CASSYQASGNYEQYF
TRBV6-4	TRBJ2-6	-	CASRGDRRNSGANVLTF
TRBV7-9	TRBJ2-7	few	CASSPGPGIQQYF
TRBV14	TRBJ1-2	-	CASSQWGQSDGYTF
TRBV27	TRBJ2-7	-	CASSRDGDARNEQYF
TRBV19	TRBJ1-5	few	CASSPRSRNQPQHF
TRBV29-1	TRBJ2-5	few	CSVLGQQETQYF
TRBV5-6	TRBJ2-5	few	CASSLAYETQYF
TRBV7-2	TRBJ2-7	few	CASSLLAGVGYEQYF
TRBV7-2	TRBJ2-7	few	CASSLAQTYEQYF
TRBV21-1	TRBJ2-2	few	CASSKLAGGFANTGELFF
TRBV7-9	TRBJ2-1	few	CASSFLSAGDLYNEQFF
TRBV6-5	TRBJ1-1	-	CASSYGQGAEAFF
TRBV5-4	TRBJ2-7	-	CASSLASGTDYEQYF
TRBV15	TRBJ2-7	-	CATSRDHSYEQYF
TRBV6-5	TRBJ2-4	-	CASSYTVRGPKNIQYF
TRBV7-2	TRBJ1-5	-	CASSLSTVDQPQHF
TRBV5-1	TRBJ1-5	-	CASSLLPGAGNQPQHF
TRBV28	TRBJ1-3	-	CASSPRDRQLGNTIYF
TRBV6-6	TRBJ2-1	-	CASSYGGSNNEQFF
TRBV7-9	TRBJ2-3	-	CASSLRSGGQLYPDTQYF
TRBV13	TRBJ2-7	-	CASSLGTRDQYEQYF
TRBV7-2	TRBJ2-1	-	CASSLGTSGSNEQFF
TRBV4-3	TRBJ2-5	few	CASSQAVDQETQYF
TRBV4-2	TRBJ2-7	few	CASSQREREYHEQYF
TRBV27	TRBJ1-2	-	CASSRLGTGRNYGYTF
TRBV5-5	TRBJ2-1	-	CASSLKFRDYNEQFF
TRBV28	TRBJ2-7	-	CASSRTIVYEQYF
TRBV15	TRBJ2-7	-	CATSPSNVYEQYF
TRBV7-2	TRBJ2-5	-	CASCPGLAEEAQYF
TRBV4-1	TRBJ2-1	once	CASSQYNEQFF
TRBV28	TRBJ2-5	once	CASSSPGIAGGGETQYF
TRBV28	TRBJ2-7	few	CASKGTGISYEQYF
TRBV7-2	TRBJ1-3	few	CASSFGYSGNTIYF
TRBV19	TRBJ1-3	-	CASSPGQFWNTIYF
TRBV27	TRBJ2-1	-	CASSLSTASGAYNEQFF
TRBV19	TRBJ2-1	few	CASSGLVARDYNEQFF
TRBV5-1	TRBJ2-1	few	CASSSSVSTGGTYNEQFF
TRBV5-4	TRBJ1-4	few	CASSRTGDNEKLFF
TRBV21-1	TRBJ1-3	-	CASSKIPPQESPGNTIYF
TRBV28	TRBJ2-4	few	CASSLGDGGVAKNIQYF
TRBV7-2	TRBJ1-3	few	CASSVDKSLGGNTIYF